This TCR beta chain was sequenced in a study of shared clonotypes between healthy human individuals. Using immunoSEQ multiplex PCR, the repertoire was profiled, and TCRdb retains in-frame clones only, with some absent. Among around 510,000 clones listed, approximately 95% were seen once. There are 16 residues in the CDR3. The germline CDR1 and CDR2 sequences are SGHVS and FQNEAQ. After removal of 4 bases from V and 1 base from J, the junction contained 9 bases not matched to a gene. Only Caucasian adults living in Nashville, Tennessee made up the donor group. Sequenced: naive CD4+ T cells sorted from blood. Subset: CD45RA+ positively selected. This clonotype was obtained from a woman between 25 and 40 years old in good health. The chain links TRBV7-8 to TRBJ2-7, with 8 positions matching TRBD2. The CDR3 DNA sequence: TGTGCCAGCAGCTCGTTTAGCGGGAAAGGGTCCTACGAGCAGTACTTC. This sequence encodes CASSSFSGKGSYEQYF.